The 14 T cell receptor beta chains below come from one sample, sequenced in a study of T cell repertoires in cytomegalovirus infection. TCRdb used MiXCR to reprocess the reads, holding one entry per CDR3 protein. The repertoire holds about 490,000 distinct CDR3 sequences, with 16% as singletons. The sequencing sample was made of CD8+ T cells from PBMCs. The receptors originated from a human donor in good health (CMV status not recorded). Some clones in this sample may be carry-over from other donors' samples.

This clonotype was picked up many times. The chain has TRBV12-3 or TRBV12-4 and TRBJ2-5; D remains ambiguous. CDR3 length: 14 amino acids. Deletions cut 6 bases from V and 5 bases from J, with 16 bases between. The CDR3 DNA reads TGTGCCAGCAGCCTAGGTCTCCAGGAGGAGACCCAGTACTTC. This codes for CASSLGLQEETQYF.

This chain connects TRBV24-1 to TRBJ1-2; D perhaps matches TRBD1 (5 bases). CDR3 size: 13 residues. Trimming removed 4 bases from V and 3 bases from J, with 8 bases in between. CDR1 is KGHDR and CDR2 is SFDVKD in the germline V gene. The CDR3 nucleotides read TGTGCCACCAGTGAGGGACGGGACTATGGCTACACCTTC. Its protein is CATSEGRDYGYTF.

This clonotype was counted at least ten times. The chain is built from TRBV6-6 and TRBJ2-2; no firm D call. Per the germline V gene, CDR1 is MNHNY and CDR2 is SVGAGI (reference sequence). This CDR3 contains 17 residues. V was shortened by 0 bases and J by 0 bases, with 11 bases between the two germline ends. This CDR3 is CASSYSNGATNTGELFF. The CDR3 DNA is TGTGCCAGCAGTTACTCGAATGGAGCGACGAACACCGGGGAGCTGTTTTTT.

This clonotype was counted ten times or more. The chain couples TRBV4-1 to TRBJ2-7; D unclear. The V gene's germline CDR1 is MGHRA and CDR2 YSYEKL. Trimming took off 3 bases at V and 4 bases at J, with 16 bases between the two ends. The CDR3 is 15 residues long. The CDR3: CASSHRLGKEYEQYF. CDR3 sequence (DNA): TGCGCCAGCAGCCATCGTTTAGGGAAGGAGTACGAGCAGTACTTC.

The chain uses TRBV6-5 and TRBJ1-4; 7 bases are a match to TRBD1. This CDR3 comprises 15 residues. After removal of 2 bases from V and 6 bases from J, the junction contained 6 bases not matched to a gene. The germline V gene encodes CDR1 MNHEY and CDR2 SVGAGI. The CDR3 sequence: CASSYTGESDEKLFF. The CDR3 DNA sequence: TGTGCCAGCAGTTACACAGGGGAAAGTGATGAAAAACTGTTTTTT.

This clonotype was detected a few times. This sequence joins TRBV6-1 and TRBJ2-5, with TRBD1 matching over 9 bases. The CDR3 sequence is 15 residues long. Losses at the gene ends were 7 bases for V and 2 bases for J; bases not matched to a gene: 8. The germline V gene encodes CDR1 MNHNS and CDR2 SASEGT. The CDR3 loop reads CASNQRDRDQETQYF. The CDR3 DNA sequence: TGTGCCAGCAACCAACGGGACAGGGATCAAGAGACCCAGTACTTC.

This clonotype was recorded many times. The chain has TRBV11-3 and TRBJ2-1; 9 bases map to TRBD1. Germline CDR1 and CDR2: SGHNT and YENEEA. J gave up 4 bases and V 6 bases, and 7 bases lay outside the gene matches. This CDR3 spans 15 amino acids. The CDR3 region is CASSHSGTGYNEQFF. The CDR3 DNA follows: TGTGCCAGCAGTCATTCCGGGACAGGGTACAATGAGCAGTTCTTC.

This clonotype was picked up many times. The chain carries TRBV7-2 and TRBJ1-5, with TRBD1 matching 10 bases. The CDR3 loop spans 14 amino acids. With 2 bases clipped from V and 7 bases from J, the junction kept 2 bases outside the gene matches. Germline CDR1 SGHTA, CDR2 FQGNSA. The DNA of the CDR3 is TGTGCCAGCAGCTTATGGACAGGGGGACAGCCCCAGCATTTT. Its translation is CASSLWTGGQPQHF.

J is TRBJ1-4 and V is TRBV19; a weak D match, TRBD1 (6 bases). This CDR3 is built from 16 residues. Germline assignment: CDR1 LNHDA and CDR2 SQIVND (reference sequence). Trimming left V 5 bases short and J 2 bases short, with 15 bases between. CDR3 in amino acids: CASSVSYRATNEKLFF. The CDR3 DNA is TGTGCCAGTAGTGTCTCGTACAGGGCTACTAATGAAAAACTGTTTTTT.

The chain recombines TRBV4-1 with TRBJ2-2; D uncertain. Trimming pared 3 bases from V and 1 base from J, leaving 15 bases between. Germline loops: CDR1 MGHRA, CDR2 YSYEKL. The CDR3 length is 17 residues. The chain's CDR3 is CASSHPGQIRNTGELFF. CDR3 in DNA: TGCGCCAGCAGCCATCCTGGGCAAATCCGGAACACCGGGGAGCTGTTTTTT.

This rearrangement joins TRBV3-1 to TRBJ2-1; the D gene is possibly TRBD2 (6 bases). In germline, CDR1 is LGHDT, CDR2 YNNKEL (reference sequence). The germline V and J ends were trimmed by 4 bases and 2 bases, with 12 bases remaining between them. The CDR3 is 15 residues long. CDR3 bases: TGTGCCAGCAGCCTGCGGAGGGTAACCTACAATGAGCAGTTCTTC. Its protein is CASSLRRVTYNEQFF.

This clonotype was seen ten or more times. V is TRBV7-9 and J is TRBJ2-7; D call uncertain. The CDR3 extends over 15 amino acids. The germline V gene encodes CDR1 SEHNR and CDR2 FQNEAQ (reference sequence). V lost 5 bases, J lost 2 bases, and 16 bases lay in between. The CDR3 sequence: CASSPPDAGAYEQYF. The CDR3 nucleotides read TGTGCCAGCAGCCCTCCGGACGCTGGAGCCTACGAGCAGTACTTC.

Many counts were recorded for this clonotype. The chain is built from TRBV7-2 and TRBJ1-4; tentatively, D is TRBD1 (6 bases). There are 16 residues in the CDR3. Germline values: CDR1 SGHTA, CDR2 FQGNSA. V gave up 8 bases and J gave up 6 bases, with 22 bases separating them. The CDR3 reads CASSSVGTGPDEKLFF. CDR3 nucleotide sequence: TGTGCCAGCTCCTCGGTGGGCACAGGGCCGGATGAAAAACTGTTTTTT.

This chain connects TRBV4-1 to TRBJ1-1; 9 bases fit TRBD1. The V gene's germline CDR1 is MGHRA and CDR2 YSYEKL. Trimming at V came to 1 base and at J to 13 bases, leaving 4 bases not matched to a gene. The CDR3 loop spans 12 amino acids. CDR3 DNA: TGCGCCAGCAGCCAAGGGACAGGGGCAGATTTCTTT. It specifies CASSQGTGADFF.